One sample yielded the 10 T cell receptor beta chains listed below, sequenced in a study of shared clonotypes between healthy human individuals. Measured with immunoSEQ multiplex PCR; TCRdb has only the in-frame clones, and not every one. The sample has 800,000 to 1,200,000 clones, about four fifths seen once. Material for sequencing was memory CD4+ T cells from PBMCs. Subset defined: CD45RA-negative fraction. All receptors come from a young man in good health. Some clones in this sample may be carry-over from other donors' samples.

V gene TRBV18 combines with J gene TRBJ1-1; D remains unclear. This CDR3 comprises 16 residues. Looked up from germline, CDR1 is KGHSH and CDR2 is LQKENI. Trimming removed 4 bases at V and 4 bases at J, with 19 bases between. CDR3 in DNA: TGTGCCAGCTCACTCGAGCTTTCCTCTGCGGGCACTGAAGCTTTCTTT. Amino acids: CASSLELSSAGTEAFF. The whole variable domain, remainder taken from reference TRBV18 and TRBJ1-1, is NAGVMQNPRHLVRRRGQEARLRCSPMKGHSHVYWYRQLPEEGLKFMVYLQKENIIDESGMPKERFSAEFPKEGPSILRIQQVVRGDSAAYFCASSLELSSAGTEAFFGQGTRLTVV.

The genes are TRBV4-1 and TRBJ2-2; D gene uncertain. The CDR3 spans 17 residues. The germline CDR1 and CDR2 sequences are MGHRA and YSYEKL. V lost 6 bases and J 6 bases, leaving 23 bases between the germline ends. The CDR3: CASRGFFLGLRSGELFF. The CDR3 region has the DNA TGCGCCAGCAGGGGGTTCTTTTTGGGCCTCAGGTCCGGGGAGCTGTTTTTT.

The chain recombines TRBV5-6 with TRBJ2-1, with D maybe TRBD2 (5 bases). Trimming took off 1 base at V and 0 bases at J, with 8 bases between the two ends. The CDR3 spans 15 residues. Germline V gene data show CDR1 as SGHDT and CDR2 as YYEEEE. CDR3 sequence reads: CASSLFGSSYNEQFF. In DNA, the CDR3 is TGTGCCAGCAGCTTGTTTGGGAGCTCCTACAATGAGCAGTTCTTC.

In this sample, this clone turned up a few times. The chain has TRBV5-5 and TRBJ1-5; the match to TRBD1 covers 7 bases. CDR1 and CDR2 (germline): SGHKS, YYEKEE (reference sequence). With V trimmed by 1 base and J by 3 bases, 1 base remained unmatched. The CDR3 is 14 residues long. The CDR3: CASSLTGVNQPQHF. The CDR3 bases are TGTGCCAGCAGCTTGACAGGGGTCAATCAGCCCCAGCATTTT.

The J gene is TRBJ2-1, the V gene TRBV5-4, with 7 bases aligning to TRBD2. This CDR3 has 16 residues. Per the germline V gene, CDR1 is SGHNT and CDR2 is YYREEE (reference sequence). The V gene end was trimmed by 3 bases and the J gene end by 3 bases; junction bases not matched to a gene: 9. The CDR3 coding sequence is TGTGCCAGCAGCTCCTCTAACGGGGGGAACTACAATGAGCAGTTCTTC. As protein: CASSSSNGGNYNEQFF.

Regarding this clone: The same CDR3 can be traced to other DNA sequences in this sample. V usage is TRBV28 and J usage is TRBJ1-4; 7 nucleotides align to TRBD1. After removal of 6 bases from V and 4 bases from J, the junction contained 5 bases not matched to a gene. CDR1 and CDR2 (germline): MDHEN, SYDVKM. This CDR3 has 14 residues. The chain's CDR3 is CASRPTGSNEKLFF. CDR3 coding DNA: TGTGCCAGCAGACCGACAGGGAGTAATGAAAAACTGTTTTTT.

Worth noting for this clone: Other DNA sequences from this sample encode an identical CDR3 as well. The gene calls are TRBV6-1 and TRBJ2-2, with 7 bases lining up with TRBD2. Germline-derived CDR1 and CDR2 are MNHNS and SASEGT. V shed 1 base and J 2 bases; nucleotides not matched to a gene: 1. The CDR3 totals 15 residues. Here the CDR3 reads CASSEGGGNTGELFF. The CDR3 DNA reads TGTGCCAGCAGTGAAGGCGGGGGTAACACCGGGGAGCTGTTTTTT.

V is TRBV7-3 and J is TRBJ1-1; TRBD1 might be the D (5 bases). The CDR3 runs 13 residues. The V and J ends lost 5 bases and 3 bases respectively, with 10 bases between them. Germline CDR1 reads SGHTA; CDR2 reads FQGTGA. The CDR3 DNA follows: TGTGCCAGCAGCGGGACTTTGCACACTGAAGCTTTCTTT. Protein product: CASSGTLHTEAFF. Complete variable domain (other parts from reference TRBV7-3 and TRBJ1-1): GAGVSQTPSNKVTEKGKYVELRCDPISGHTALYWYRQSLGQGPEFLIYFQGTGAADDSGLPNDRFFAVRPEGSVSTLKIQRTERGDSAVYLCASSGTLHTEAFFGQGTRLTVV.

The CDR3 is CASSQVGPSNQPQHF. CDR3 DNA: TGTGCCAGCAGCCAAGTTGGGCCTAGCAATCAGCCCCAGCATTTT. The chain has TRBV4-2 and TRBJ1-5; D gene uncertain. Germline V gene lookup returns CDR1 LGHNA and CDR2 YNFKEQ. Trimming left V 1 base short and J 0 bases short, with 7 bases between. The CDR3 consists of 15 residues.

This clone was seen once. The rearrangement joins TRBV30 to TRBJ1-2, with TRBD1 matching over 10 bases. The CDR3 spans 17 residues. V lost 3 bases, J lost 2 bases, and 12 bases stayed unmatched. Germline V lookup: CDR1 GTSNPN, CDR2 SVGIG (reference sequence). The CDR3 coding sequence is TGTGCCTGGAGGCCCGGGACAGGGGATGTTGAAAACTATGGCTACACCTTC. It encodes CAWRPGTGDVENYGYTF.